A selection of T cell receptor beta chains follows, all from one sample in a study of blood T cells in healthy people across ages. One entry per CDR3 protein, called by TCRdb with MiXCR from the 5' RACE reads. The table lists approximately 1.5 million distinct CDR3 sequences, roughly a third of them singletons, with over 9% in the top ten. Sequences were obtained from blood. These receptors all come from a woman aged 30 to 39 in good health. The CDR3 runs from the conserved cysteine through the conserved F or W. The D gene is left open where the match is weak. Size tells how often a clone was seen (once, few, many) or the class of an expanded clone, and some rows leave it out.

D,length,V,size,J,CDR3,DNA
.,14,TRBV12-3/TRBV12-4,.,TRBJ1-5,CASSFGRVGQPQHF,TGTGCCAGCAGTTTCGGGAGGGTAGGCCAGCCCCAGCATTTT
.,17,TRBV20-1,.,TRBJ2-2,CSARDTASQGTTGELFF,TGCAGTGCTAGAGATACGGCGAGCCAGGGGACCACCGGGGAGCTGTTTTTT
TRBD1,15,TRBV12-3/TRBV12-4,.,TRBJ1-3,CASSRGTGSGNTIYF,TGTGCCAGCAGTCGCGGGACAGGTTCAGGAAACACCATATATTTT
TRBD2,19,TRBV7-8,.,TRBJ2-7,CASSLEPSGGRPPNYEQYF,TGTGCCAGCAGCTTAGAGCCTAGCGGAGGAAGGCCCCCCAACTACGAGCAGTACTTC
TRBD2,16,TRBV7-8,few,TRBJ2-7,CASSLVAGGINYEQYF,TGTGCCAGCAGCTTAGTAGCGGGAGGGATTAACTACGAGCAGTACTTC
TRBD1,16,TRBV3-1,few,TRBJ1-5,CASSQMGTGGNQPQHF,TGTGCCAGCAGCCAGATGGGGACAGGGGGTAATCAGCCCCAGCATTTT
TRBD1,14,TRBV9,.,TRBJ1-6,CASSAEGANSPLHF,TGTGCCAGCAGCGCTGAGGGGGCTAATTCACCCCTCCACTTT
.,14,TRBV30,.,TRBJ1-2,CAWSTGPRYYGYTF,TGTGCCTGGAGTACAGGGCCCCGTTACTATGGCTACACCTTC
TRBD1,15,TRBV7-9,few,TRBJ1-4,CASSSNRGTNEKLFF,TGTGCCAGCAGCTCCAACAGGGGTACTAATGAAAAACTGTTTTTT
TRBD1,14,TRBV20-1,many,TRBJ2-1,CSARRGTGGNEQFF,TGCAGTGCCCGGCGGGGGACAGGGGGCAATGAGCAGTTCTTC
.,13,TRBV29-1,few,TRBJ1-4,CSAQRGSNEKLFF,TGCAGCGCCCAGCGGGGGTCTAATGAAAAACTGTTTTTT
.,16,TRBV12-3/TRBV12-4,few,TRBJ2-2,CASSFRLAGRTGELFF,TGTGCCAGCAGTTTCCGGTTGGCAGGGAGGACCGGGGAGCTGTTTTTT
TRBD1,16,TRBV20-1,few,TRBJ2-7,CSARNPGTGVLYEQYF,TGCAGTGCCAGGAATCCCGGGACAGGGGTCCTCTACGAGCAGTACTTC
TRBD2,15,TRBV7-6,few,TRBJ2-1,CASSPRTSGRLEQFF,TGTGCCAGCAGCCCACGGACTAGCGGGAGATTAGAGCAGTTCTTC